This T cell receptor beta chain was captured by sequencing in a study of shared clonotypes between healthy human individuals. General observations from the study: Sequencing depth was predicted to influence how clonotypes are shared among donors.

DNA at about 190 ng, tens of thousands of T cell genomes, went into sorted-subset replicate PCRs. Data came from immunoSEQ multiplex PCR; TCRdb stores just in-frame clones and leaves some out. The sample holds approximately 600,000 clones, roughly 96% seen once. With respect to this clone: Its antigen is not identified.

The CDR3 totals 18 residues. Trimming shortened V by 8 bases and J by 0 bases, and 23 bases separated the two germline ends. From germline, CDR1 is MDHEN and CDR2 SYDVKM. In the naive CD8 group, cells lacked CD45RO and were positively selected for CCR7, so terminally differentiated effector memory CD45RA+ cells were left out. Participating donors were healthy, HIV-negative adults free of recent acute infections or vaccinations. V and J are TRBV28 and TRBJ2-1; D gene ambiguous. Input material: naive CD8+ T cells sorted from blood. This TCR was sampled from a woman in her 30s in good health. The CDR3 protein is CASYTMRLASVSYNEQFF. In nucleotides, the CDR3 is TGTGCCAGCTATACGATGCGCCTGGCGAGCGTCTCCTACAATGAGCAGTTCTTC.